These 32 T cell receptor beta chains came from one sample sequenced in a study of neoadjuvant anti-PD-1 for oral cavity cancer. Here immunoSEQ multiplex PCR was the method, and the copy in TCRdb shows in-frame clones only, minus some. Found here are 11,000 to 15,000 clones, approximately 70% of them singletons; the top ten hold around 2.8%. Time point of the sample: after neoadjuvant nivolumab, at surgical resection. Sample: PBMCs, taken after nivolumab (anti-PD-1) treatment. These receptor sequences come from a person between 40 and 85 years old with oral cavity squamous cell carcinoma.

This clone is judged medium-sized. V usage is TRBV11-2 and J usage is TRBJ2-1; D is unclear. The length of the CDR3 is 15 residues. Looked up from germline, CDR1 is SGHAT and CDR2 is FQNNGV. V shed 0 bases and J shed 6 bases, with 12 bases lying between them. The CDR3 bases are TGTGCCAGCAGCTTAGAAGCAACCTGGGGCAATGAGCAGTTCTTC. It specifies CASSLEATWGNEQFF.

This clone was detected a few times. J is TRBJ2-2 and V is TRBV28, with D possibly TRBD2 on 6 matching bases. The germline V gene encodes CDR1 MDHEN and CDR2 SYDVKM. V gave up 6 bases and J gave up 2 bases, with 10 bases separating them. This CDR3 has 14 residues. CDR3 residues: CASRGGANTGELFF. CDR3 in DNA: TGTGCCAGCAGGGGCGGGGCCAACACCGGGGAGCTGTTTTTT. Full variable domain (missing parts from reference TRBV28 and TRBJ2-2): DVKVTQSSRYLVKRTGEKVFLECVQDMDHENMFWYRQDPGLGLRLIYFSYDVKMKEKGDIPEGYSVSREKKERFSLILESASTNQTSMYLCASRGGANTGELFFGEGSRLTVL.

This sequence joins TRBV2 and TRBJ2-7, with D perhaps matching TRBD1 or TRBD2 (5 bases each). The CDR3 consists of 14 residues. Per the germline V gene, CDR1 is SNHLY and CDR2 is FYNNEI. The V end lost 7 bases, the J end lost 1 base, and 14 bases lay between the germline ends. CDR3 sequence: CASTLGTISYEQYF. The CDR3 bases are TGTGCCAGCACCCTGGGGACGATTTCCTACGAGCAGTACTTC. Supplemented by reference TRBV2 and TRBJ2-7, the full variable domain reads EPEVTQTPSHQVTQMGQEVILRCVPISNHLYFYWYRQILGQKVEFLVSFYNNEISEKSEIFDDQFSVERPDGSNFTLKIRSTKLEDSAMYFCASTLGTISYEQYFGPGTRLTVT.

This chain links TRBV5-1 with TRBJ2-3; 8 nucleotides line up with TRBD1. Germline CDR1 and CDR2: SGHRS and YFSETQ. V was pared by 4 bases and J by 1 base, with 5 bases of the junction left unmatched. This CDR3 comprises 15 residues. The CDR3 nucleotides are TGCGCCAGCAGCACCCAGACAGGGGGCACAGATACGCAGTATTTT. This codes for CASSTQTGGTDTQYF.

This clone occurred a few times. The chain employs TRBV6-6 and TRBJ1-5, with a possible D match to TRBD1 (5 bases). The CDR3 is made up of 15 amino acids. Trimming removed 2 bases from V and 6 bases from J, with 14 bases in between. Germline lookup yields CDR1 MNHNY and CDR2 SVGAGI (reference sequence). DNA of the CDR3: TGTGCCAGCAGTTACGGGGCCAGAGTAGGTCAGCCCCAGCATTTT. It specifies CASSYGARVGQPQHF.

A few counts support this clone. The chain has TRBV28 and TRBJ1-1, with D unclear. V dropped 6 bases and J dropped 1 base, with 3 bases sitting between them. Looked up from germline, CDR1 is MDHEN and CDR2 is SYDVKM. The CDR3 is made up of 11 amino acids. The CDR3 DNA reads as TGTGCCAGCAGAGAGAACACTGAAGCTTTCTTT. Protein: CASRENTEAFF.

V gene TRBV5-8 combines with J gene TRBJ2-7, with D perhaps matching TRBD2 (6 bases). The V end lost 3 bases, the J end lost 3 bases, and 16 bases lay between the germline ends. The CDR3 spans 15 residues. Germline V gives CDR1 SGHTS, CDR2 YDEGEE. The CDR3 bases are TGTGCCAGCAGCTGGGCGGGTTCTAGCGACTACGAGCAGTACTTC. Protein: CASSWAGSSDYEQYF. Variable domain in full (rest from reference TRBV5-8 and TRBJ2-7): EAGVTQSPTHLIKTRGQQATLRCSPISGHTSVYWYQQALGLGLQFLLWYDEGEERNRGNFPPRFSGRQFPNYSSELNVNALELEDSALYLCASSWAGSSDYEQYFGPGTRLTVT.

The chain combines TRBV6-7 with TRBJ2-2; TRBD2 agrees at 10 bases. TRBV6-7 is reported as an ORF; its role is uncertain. There are 17 residues in the CDR3. Trimming removed 3 bases from V and 2 bases from J; junction bases left unmatched: 6. Written as DNA, the CDR3 is TGTGCCAGCAGTTATAAGACTAGCGGGCCCAACACCGGGGAGCTGTTTTTT. As protein: CASSYKTSGPNTGELFF.

This chain uses TRBV19 with TRBJ1-5; D may be TRBD1 (5 bases). Germline V CDR1 and CDR2: LNHDA, SQIVND (reference sequence). The CDR3 has 14 amino acids. The CDR3 loop is CLVRPRDSNQPQHF. CDR3 DNA sequence: TGTTTAGTCCGCCCCAGGGATAGCAATCAGCCCCAGCATTTT.

This sequence joins TRBV2 and TRBJ2-3, with no clear D. This CDR3 region has 14 residues. Trimming took off 3 bases at V and 0 bases at J, with 7 bases between the two ends. The germline CDR1 and CDR2 sequences are SNHLY and FYNNEI. The CDR3 DNA sequence: TGTGCCAGCAGTGAGGCTGCTAGCACAGATACGCAGTATTTT. Its protein is CASSEAASTDTQYF.

This chain connects TRBV6-1 to TRBJ1-5, with TRBD1 matching over 8 bases. J gave up 5 bases and V 3 bases, and 3 bases lay outside the gene matches. The germline V gene has CDR1 MNHNS and CDR2 SASEGT. The CDR3 runs to 14 residues. DNA of the CDR3: TGTGCCAGCAGTGAGCAGGGGGCGGATCAGCCCCAGCATTTT. Amino acids: CASSEQGADQPQHF.

CDR3 loop: CARSSRSGPQETQYF. In nucleotides, the CDR3 is TGTGCCAGAAGCTCCCGGTCGGGGCCGCAAGAGACCCAGTACTTC. V is TRBV5-3 and J is TRBJ2-5, with D perhaps given as TRBD1 or TRBD2 (5 bases each). TRBV5-3 is placed among ORFs of uncertain function. The CDR3 is made up of 15 amino acids. Trimming shortened V by 3 bases and J by 2 bases, and 14 bases separated the two germline ends.

The rearrangement links TRBV27 to TRBJ1-1, with D maybe TRBD1 (6 bases). V lost 6 bases to trimming and J lost 2 bases, with 13 bases between them. Germline V gives CDR1 MNHEY, CDR2 SMNVEV (reference sequence). The CDR3 has 14 residues. CDR3 residues: CASSRWTDNTEAFF. CDR3 nucleotides: TGTGCCAGCAGCCGGTGGACAGATAACACTGAAGCTTTCTTT.

This chain joins TRBV11-1 and TRBJ1-1; TRBD1 matches 7 bases. Looked up from germline, CDR1 is SGHAT and CDR2 is FQDESV (reference sequence). With 4 bases clipped from V and 1 base from J, the junction kept 6 bases outside the gene matches. This CDR3 is 15 amino acids long. CDR3 coding DNA: TGTGCCAGCAGCTCCTCCGGGACAGCGAACACTGAAGCTTTCTTT. Translated: CASSSSGTANTEAFF.

The chain links TRBV16 to TRBJ2-2; 7 positions agree with TRBD1. Unmatched junction bases numbered 10, after V lost 2 bases and J lost 1 base. Germline V gene data show CDR1 as KGHSY and CDR2 as FQNENV. The CDR3 sequence is 18 residues long. This CDR3 is CASSQDALGQLNTGELFF. CDR3 coding DNA: TGTGCCAGCAGCCAAGACGCCTTGGGACAGCTGAACACCGGGGAGCTGTTTTTT. Variable domain in full (rest from reference TRBV16 and TRBJ2-2): GEEVAQTPKHLVRGEGQKAKLYCAPIKGHSYVFWYQQVLKNEFKFLISFQNENVFDETGMPKERFSAKCLPNSPCSLEIQATKLEDSAVYFCASSQDALGQLNTGELFFGEGSRLTVL.

To note about this clone: At one of its ends the junction is not consistent with the germline gene, which may arise from a read error. The chain joins TRBV28 to TRBJ2-7, with D perhaps matching TRBD2 (6 bases). Germline CDR1 MDHEN, CDR2 SYDVKM. CDR3 size: 12 residues. In DNA, the CDR3 is TGTGCCAGCAGAGAGACGTGGGGGACTCTGGAATTC. Translating it yields CASRETWGTLEF.

The chain recombines TRBV2 with TRBJ1-1, with a weak D call TRBD1 (5 bases). The CDR3 is 14 residues long. Looked up from germline, CDR1 is SNHLY and CDR2 is FYNNEI. V gave up 4 bases and J gave up 4 bases, with 13 bases separating them. DNA for the CDR3: TGTGCCAGCAGTGCCTCGCAGGGATTCACTGAAGCTTTCTTT. It specifies CASSASQGFTEAFF.

The rearrangement links TRBV7-9 to TRBJ1-5; D uncertain. The CDR3 runs 12 residues. V lost 4 bases and J lost 7, with 8 bases in between. Per the germline V gene, CDR1 is SEHNR and CDR2 is FQNEAQ (reference sequence). DNA for the CDR3: TGTGCCAGCAGCTCCGGCGTCCAGCCCCAGCATTTT. Translated: CASSSGVQPQHF. The complete variable domain, with remaining parts taken from reference TRBV7-9 and TRBJ1-5, reads DTGVSQNPRHKITKRGQNVTFRCDPISEHNRLYWYRQTLGQGPEFLTYFQNEAQLEKSRLLSDRFSAERPKGSFSTLEIQRTEQGDSAMYLCASSSGVQPQHFGDGTRLSIL.

The chain links TRBV29-1 to TRBJ1-1; D may be TRBD1 (5 bases). Germline V lookup: CDR1 SQVTM, CDR2 ANQGSEA. This CDR3 has 14 residues. Trimming stripped 0 bases from V and 2 bases from J, with 10 bases between. CDR3 DNA sequence: TGCAGCGTTGAAGAACTCCAGGGCAACACTGAAGCTTTCTTT. This encodes CSVEELQGNTEAFF.

The chain recombines TRBV19 with TRBJ2-6, with D possibly being TRBD1 (6 bases). V dropped 3 bases and J dropped 2 bases, with 14 bases sitting between them. In germline, CDR1 is LNHDA, CDR2 SQIVND (reference sequence). This CDR3 has 17 amino acids. The CDR3 bases are TGTGCCAGTAGTATGGGCAGGGGAACAACTGGGGCCAACGTCCTGACTTTC. Translating gives CASSMGRGTTGANVLTF.

The chain couples TRBV27 to TRBJ2-7, with D possibly matching TRBD1 (5 bases). This CDR3 spans 16 amino acids. The germline V gene has CDR1 MNHEY and CDR2 SMNVEV (reference sequence). V was trimmed by 5 bases and J by 2 bases, leaving 19 bases between them. The CDR3 nucleotides read TGTGCCAGCAGTCCCCGGCCCACAGGTGGGCCCTACGAGCAGTACTTC. It encodes CASSPRPTGGPYEQYF.

The genes are TRBV6-5 and TRBJ2-1, with TRBD2 identical over 8 bases. This CDR3 has 14 amino acids. The trim removed 4 bases at V and 6 bases at J, leaving 5 bases unmatched. Germline CDR1 is MNHEY and CDR2 is SVGAGI. This CDR3 is CASSLAGLFNEQFF. The CDR3 DNA reads as TGTGCCAGCAGTTTAGCGGGATTGTTCAATGAGCAGTTCTTC.

The chain couples TRBV11-2 to TRBJ2-1; 7 nucleotides match TRBD2. The V gene's germline CDR1 is SGHAT and CDR2 FQNNGV. V shed 8 bases and J 1 base; nucleotides not matched to a gene: 8. The CDR3 consists of 15 residues. The CDR3 is CASLTWRESYNEQFF. For the CDR3, the DNA is TGTGCCAGCTTAACGTGGCGGGAGTCCTACAATGAGCAGTTCTTC.

The chain is built from TRBV30 and TRBJ1-1; 9 bases line up with TRBD1. The germline V gene has CDR1 GTSNPN and CDR2 SVGIG (reference sequence). With V trimmed by 3 bases and J by 9 bases, 5 bases remained unmatched. This CDR3 has 12 amino acids. Written as DNA, the CDR3 is TGTGCCTGGAGCTCGGGACAGGGAAAAGCTTTCTTT. Protein sequence: CAWSSGQGKAFF.

The chain employs TRBV7-6 and TRBJ2-1; 9 bases match TRBD2. The germline gives CDR1 SGHVS, CDR2 FNYEAQ. V was clipped by 6 bases and J by 1 base; unmatched bases: 4. CDR3 length equals 15 residues. CDR3 DNA sequence: TGTGCCAGCAGTCTAGCGGGATCATCCTACAATGAGCAGTTCTTC. Its translation is CASSLAGSSYNEQFF.

This clone was seen only a few times. The chain has TRBV2 and TRBJ1-2; 10 positions agree with TRBD1. Germline lookup yields CDR1 SNHLY and CDR2 FYNNEI. V gave up 6 bases and J gave up 0 bases; unmatched junction bases: 7. This CDR3 comprises 16 residues. As DNA, the CDR3 is TGTGCCAGCAGCGTGGACAGGGGGGGAGCTAACTATGGCTACACCTTC. Translating it yields CASSVDRGGANYGYTF.

The J gene is TRBJ2-1, the V gene TRBV7-3; D is unresolved. The CDR3 contains 13 residues. The V and J ends lost 5 bases and 6 bases respectively, with 11 bases between them. The germline V gene has CDR1 SGHTA and CDR2 FQGTGA. The CDR3 DNA is TGTGCCAGCAGCCCCGAGTTTGGCAATGAGCAGTTCTTC. Protein sequence: CASSPEFGNEQFF.

The chain combines TRBV6-5 with TRBJ2-1; D gene uncertain. Trimming cost V 6 bases and J 7 bases, with 19 bases left between them. The CDR3 sequence is 15 residues long. Germline assignment: CDR1 MNHEY and CDR2 SVGAGI. In nucleotides, the CDR3 is TGTGCCAGCAGGAACCCGGGCTCGGTTCGGAATGAGCAGTTCTTC. It is translated as CASRNPGSVRNEQFF.

The CDR3 DNA sequence: TGTGCCAGCAGTTACGGGCCGGACAGCTATGGCTACACCTTC. Translation: CASSYGPDSYGYTF. The chain joins TRBV6-5 to TRBJ1-2, with a possible D match to TRBD1 (6 bases). The CDR3 extends over 14 amino acids. Germline loops: CDR1 MNHEY, CDR2 SVGAGI. Deletions cut 2 bases from V and 4 bases from J, with 11 bases between.

Only a few counts were recorded for this clone. The chain carries TRBV5-4 and TRBJ2-7, with D perhaps matching TRBD1 (5 bases). The CDR3 is made up of 13 amino acids. Deletions cut 4 bases from V and 1 base from J, with 9 bases between. In germline, CDR1 is SGHNT, CDR2 YYREEE (reference sequence). CDR3 sequence: CASSLDNSYEQYF. The CDR3 region has the DNA TGTGCCAGCAGCCTGGACAATTCCTACGAGCAGTACTTC.

V and J are TRBV5-8 and TRBJ2-5; D remains unclear. The CDR3 loop spans 15 amino acids. Trimming removed 2 bases from V and 4 bases from J, with 15 bases in between. Germline assignment: CDR1 SGHTS and CDR2 YDEGEE. The CDR3 sequence: CASSLRIRGVETQYF. CDR3 sequence (DNA): TGTGCCAGCAGCTTAAGGATAAGAGGCGTAGAGACCCAGTACTTC.

This chain joins TRBV27 and TRBJ1-1; D might be TRBD1 (5 bases). Looked up from germline, CDR1 is MNHEY and CDR2 is SMNVEV (reference sequence). V was trimmed by 7 bases and J by 0 bases, leaving 9 bases between them. The CDR3 extends over 13 amino acids. CDR3 coding DNA: TGTGCCAGCAAAGCAGGGATGAACACTGAAGCTTTCTTT. Encoded protein: CASKAGMNTEAFF.